This T cell receptor beta chain came from a study of T cell responses to AZD1222 COVID-19 vaccine. TCRdb's table, derived via immunoSEQ multiplex PCR, lists solely in-frame clones and lacks some. The sample consists of about 110,000 clones, roughly 90% of them appearing once. CDR3 length equals 15 residues. The V and J ends lost 2 bases and 3 bases respectively, with 13 bases between them. Per the germline V gene, CDR1 is SGHTA and CDR2 is FQGNSA. Findings and caveats of the study: Vaccination with two AZD1222 doses was followed by a rise in Spike-specific TCR breadth and depth.

With regard to this clone: Its antigen is unknown.

This chain joins TRBV7-2 and TRBJ1-2; D is unclear. The clonotype originates from an adult in good health. Sequenced material: peripheral blood, taken on day 0 of AZD1222 vaccination. The CDR3 spells CASSLSPIEDYGYTF. In DNA form, the CDR3 reads TGTGCCAGCAGCTTATCACCGATAGAGGACTATGGCTACACCTTC.